A single sample gave rise to the 9 T cell receptor beta chains below, sequenced in a study of human T cells and chemical hapten exposure. Regarding time point: patch test 1, 2 weeks after DPC sensitization. Treatment indicated: therapeutic diphenylcyclopropenone sensitization with weekly scalp DPC. TCRdb called the RACE reads again in MiXCR, with one record for every CDR3 protein. The repertoire includes fewer than 400,000 distinct CDR3 sequences, 5.5% to 8% of them detected once, and roughly 7.9% sits in the top ten. The sample was whole blood, taken in connection with sensitization to the hapten diphenylcyclopropenone (DPC). Receptors were obtained from a woman between 18 and 29 years old with alopecia areata. Some clones in this sample may be carry-over from other donors' samples.

This clonotype was found a few times. This chain joins TRBV4-3 and TRBJ1-2; tentatively, D is TRBD1 (5 bases). V gave up 6 bases and J gave up 8 bases, with 13 bases separating them. CDR3 length: 12 residues. CDR1 LGHNA and CDR2 YSLEER come from the germline V gene. Here the CDR3 reads CASRGGEMGYTF. In DNA, the CDR3 is TGCGCCAGCAGGGGGGGAGAAATGGGCTACACCTTC.

The chain recombines TRBV7-9 with TRBJ2-1, with TRBD2 matching 8 bases. With V trimmed by 5 bases and J by 6 bases, 9 bases remained unmatched. CDR1 and CDR2 from the germline V gene are SEHNR and FQNEAQ (reference sequence). The CDR3 consists of 15 residues. CDR3 coding DNA: TGTGCCAGCAGCGCCACCGGGACTAGGGTCAATGAGCAGTTCTTC. Translating it yields CASSATGTRVNEQFF.

This clonotype appeared a few times. This chain connects TRBV5-1 to TRBJ2-1, with D maybe TRBD1 (5 bases). CDR1 is SGHRS and CDR2 is YFSETQ in the germline V gene. The CDR3 length is 17 residues. The V gene lost 4 bases and the J gene lost 5 bases, with 22 bases spanning the gap. The CDR3 reads CASSTNGLGPGDNEQFF. CDR3 DNA: TGCGCCAGCAGCACCAACGGGTTGGGGCCTGGGGACAATGAGCAGTTCTTC.

This clonotype was counted many times. V and J are TRBV12-3 or TRBV12-4 and TRBJ2-5; D gene ambiguous. This CDR3 spans 13 amino acids. V gave up 2 bases and J gave up 1 base, with 5 bases separating them. The CDR3 loop reads CASSLLVQETQYF. The DNA of the CDR3 is TGTGCCAGCAGTTTATTGGTCCAAGAGACCCAGTACTTC.

The chain is built from TRBV5-4 and TRBJ2-7, with 8 bases aligning to TRBD1. Germline CDR1 reads SGHNT; CDR2 reads YYREEE (reference sequence). The J segment lost 6 bases and the V segment lost 5 bases, leaving 13 bases of the junction unmatched. CDR3 length equals 15 residues. This chain's CDR3 is CASRNPGDRIGEQYF. DNA for the CDR3: TGTGCCAGCAGGAACCCGGGGGACAGGATAGGCGAGCAGTACTTC. Using reference TRBV5-4 and TRBJ2-7 for the parts outside the CDR3, the full variable domain is ETGVTQSPTHLIKTRGQQVTLRCSSQSGHNTVSWYQQALGQGPQFIFQYYREEENGRGNFPPRFSGLQFPNYSSELNVNALELDDSALYLCASRNPGDRIGEQYFGPGTRLTVT.

This clonotype appeared many times. The chain combines TRBV25-1 with TRBJ2-7, with 10 bases fitting TRBD1. The CDR3 contains 16 residues. J was trimmed by 3 bases and V by 7 bases; bases with no gene match: 12. The germline V gene has CDR1 MGHDK and CDR2 SYGVNS. The CDR3 spells CASTPNPDRGDYEQYF. The CDR3 DNA reads TGTGCCAGCACCCCAAATCCGGACAGGGGGGACTACGAGCAGTACTTC.

About this clonotype itself: Since a much larger clone is just one base distant, this may be a read error. V is TRBV2 and J is TRBJ2-3, with D maybe TRBD2 (5 bases). The germline V gene encodes CDR1 SNHLY and CDR2 FYNNEI. The CDR3 consists of 14 residues. V lost 6 bases and J lost 4, with 14 bases in between. In DNA, the CDR3 is TGTGCCAGCAGGGAGCTAGGGAGCTCAGATACGCAGTATTTT. It encodes CASRELGSSDTQYF.

This clonotype was picked up many times. The chain combines TRBV6-5 with TRBJ2-3; 9 bases are a match to TRBD2. In germline, CDR1 is MNHEY, CDR2 SVGAGI. CDR3 length: 15 amino acids. V lost 0 bases, J lost 5 bases, and 3 bases stayed unmatched. Here the CDR3 DNA reads TGTGCCAGCAGTTACTCGGCGGGGGGGCGAGATACGCAGTATTTT. This gives the protein CASSYSAGGRDTQYF.

This clonotype was detected a few times. The V gene is TRBV15, the J gene TRBJ2-1, with 10 bases identical to TRBD2. Germline V gene data show CDR1 as LNHNV and CDR2 as YYDKDF (reference sequence). The CDR3 totals 16 residues. V lost 0 bases to trimming and J lost 6 bases; unmatched junction nucleotides: 5. Here the CDR3 reads CATSRDRSGGGNEQFF. The CDR3 nucleotides read TGTGCCACCAGCAGAGATAGGAGCGGGGGGGGCAATGAGCAGTTCTTC.